This T cell receptor beta chain was observed in a study of cytomegalovirus exposure and HLA in healthy donors. About the study: An earlier analysis found 117 million unique TCR beta sequences from about 190 million T cells. Tens of millions of unique TCR sequences came from HLA-typed donors in an early release. Notes on the study in general: TCR beta V segments were, for the most part, productive about 87% or about 30% of the time in an earlier analysis.

With regard to this clone: Its antigen remains unidentified.

The germline gives CDR1 MNHNS, CDR2 SASEGT. This CDR3 has 11 amino acids. Trimming cost V 6 bases and J 4 bases, with 6 bases left between them. Primers for the PCR totalled 60 Vbeta and 13 Jbeta. Under the authors' procedure: Counted up in a later analysis, unique TCR beta chains came to approximately 83 million, with around 9.9 million shared. The method was immunoSEQ multiplex PCR; TCRdb's version includes in-frame clones alone and lacks a portion of them. V and J calls and clone size come straight from that table; D and trimming were deduced from the DNA. The sample lists approximately 210,000 clones, 79% occurring once.

The sequence was obtained from a girl aged 5 to 17 in good health and CMV-seropositive. J is TRBJ2-5 and V is TRBV6-1; tentatively, D is TRBD2 (5 bases). Sequenced sample: PBMCs. The CDR3 DNA follows: TGTGCCAGCAGACTAGGAGAGACCCAGTACTTC. Residues: CASRLGETQYF.